This passage covers 6 T cell receptor beta chains from one sample sequenced in a study of control samples from healthy donors and cancer patients. Measured with immunoSEQ multiplex PCR; TCRdb has only the in-frame clones, and not every one. Of about 70,000 clones listed, around 87% are singletons. The sequencing sample was made of PBMCs. These receptors were taken from a woman aged 45-60 years with head and neck cancer.

The chain couples TRBV6-2 or TRBV6-3 to TRBJ2-3; TRBD1 or TRBD2 may be the D gene (7 bases each). The germline V gene encodes CDR1 MNHEY and CDR2 SVGEGT. This CDR3 region has 15 residues. The V gene lost 2 bases and the J gene lost 1 base, with 10 bases spanning the gap. The CDR3 DNA is TGTGCCAGCAGTTACGGGAGGGGGCGCACAGATACGCAGTATTTT. This gives the protein CASSYGRGRTDTQYF.

The CDR3 DNA reads TGTGCTAGTGGTTTCTTGGGACAGCCCAGTGATGAGCAGTTCTTC. Amino acid sequence: CASGFLGQPSDEQFF. The J gene is TRBJ2-1, the V gene TRBV12-5; 7 bases match TRBD1. Germline V gene sequence: CDR1 LGHNT, CDR2 FRNRAP. This CDR3 has 15 amino acids. Unmatched junction bases numbered 10, after V lost 3 bases and J lost 8 bases. Full variable domain (rest looked up from reference TRBV12-5 and TRBJ2-1): DARVTQTPRHKVTEMGQEVTMRCQPILGHNTVFWYRQTMMQGLELLAYFRNRAPLDDSGMPKDRFSAEMPDATLATLKIQPSEPRDSAVYFCASGFLGQPSDEQFFGPGTRLTVL.

The chain employs TRBV24-1 and TRBJ2-7; 11 positions match TRBD1. This CDR3 region has 15 residues. V lost 4 bases and J lost 5; bases outside the gene matches: 6. Germline loops: CDR1 KGHDR, CDR2 SFDVKD. The CDR3 here is CATSDHGQGADEQYF. In DNA, the CDR3 is TGTGCCACCAGTGACCACGGACAGGGGGCGGACGAGCAGTACTTC.

DNA for the CDR3: TGTGCCAGCTCACCATCAACGCGGGGGGGGACCTACAATGAGCAGTTCTTC. This translates into CASSPSTRGGTYNEQFF. The chain combines TRBV18 with TRBJ2-1; 9 bases agree with TRBD2. Germline CDR1 is KGHSH and CDR2 is LQKENI. The CDR3 loop spans 17 amino acids. With V trimmed by 2 bases and J by 2 bases, 7 bases remained unmatched.

The chain is built from TRBV28 and TRBJ1-6; D call uncertain. V lost 2 bases and J lost 7, with 9 bases in between. Germline-derived CDR1 and CDR2 are MDHEN and SYDVKM. The CDR3 covers 14 residues. CDR3 DNA: TGTGCCAGCAGTTTACAGGTCGGAAATTCACCCCTCCACTTT. It is translated as CASSLQVGNSPLHF.

The chain uses TRBV19 and TRBJ1-5; tentative D call: TRBD1 (5 bases). The CDR3 is 15 residues long. Between the trimmed V and J ends, which lost 4 bases and 0 bases, there was a span of 10 bases. Per the germline V gene, CDR1 is LNHDA and CDR2 is SQIVND (reference sequence). The CDR3 DNA is TGTGCCAGTAGTAAGGGGATCGATAGCAATCAGCCCCAGCATTTT. The encoded protein is CASSKGIDSNQPQHF.